Each of the 19 T cell receptor beta chains below was sequenced from the same sample in a study of shared clonotypes between healthy human individuals (dated by TCRdb to the early 2020s). For the CD8 naive samples, CD45RO-negative cells were positively selected for CCR7, yielding a CD45RA+CCR7+ population from which TemRA cells were excluded. The receptor library was made with the immunoSEQ multiplex PCR assay. TCRdb took over this immuneACCESS table, retaining in-frame rearrangements with V and J assigned. Such tables are incomplete; in checked studies, under half of the missing clones stem from an unresolved V gene, and the remainder is unexplained. The sample table shows about 2 million clones, and around 96% are seen once. The top ten clones comprise 1.2% of the sample. Material: naive CD8+ T cells sorted from blood. Read against the paper, the sample's cell subset or site label means: CD45RA+CCR7+. The source is a man between 18 and 35 years old in good health.

Details on this clone: Other DNA sequences in the same sample also yield this CDR3. V usage is TRBV7-2 and J usage is TRBJ2-3; the match to TRBD2 covers 9 bases. The junction had 4 bases not matched to a gene; V was cut back by 4 bases and J by 2 bases. Germline V lookup: CDR1 SGHTA, CDR2 FQGNSA. The CDR3 length is 15 residues. In DNA form, the CDR3 reads TGTGCCAGCAGCTCCATAGCGGGGGACACAGATACGCAGTATTTT. It yields the protein CASSSIAGDTDTQYF.

V gene TRBV7-9 combines with J gene TRBJ2-7, with 8 bases identical to TRBD2. Germline CDR1 reads SEHNR; CDR2 reads FQNEAQ (reference sequence). This CDR3 is built from 15 residues. Trimming removed 5 bases from V and 3 bases from J; junction bases left unmatched: 9. The CDR3 is CASSTLAGTSYEQYF. The CDR3 DNA is TGTGCCAGCAGCACACTAGCCGGGACTAGCTACGAGCAGTACTTC. Complete variable domain (other parts from reference TRBV7-9 and TRBJ2-7): DTGVSQNPRHKITKRGQNVTFRCDPISEHNRLYWYRQTLGQGPEFLTYFQNEAQLEKSRLLSDRFSAERPKGSFSTLEIQRTEQGDSAMYLCASSTLAGTSYEQYFGPGTRLTVT.

The chain links TRBV6-5 to TRBJ1-2; tentative D call: TRBD1 (5 bases). Germline V gene data show CDR1 as MNHEY and CDR2 as SVGAGI. This CDR3 has 14 residues. V was trimmed by 10 bases and J by 4 bases, leaving 19 bases between them. The CDR3 protein is CATRTPTVFYGYTF. CDR3 nucleotide sequence: TGTGCCACCCGTACGCCGACAGTTTTCTATGGCTACACCTTC.

CDR3 DNA sequence: TGTGCCAGCAGCTCGACAGGGGGCCCATCCTACGAGCAGTACTTC. This sequence encodes CASSSTGGPSYEQYF. The rearrangement links TRBV7-2 to TRBJ2-7; 10 bases are shared with TRBD1. The junction had 4 bases not matched to a gene; V was cut back by 4 bases and J by 1 base. There are 15 residues in the CDR3. The V gene's germline CDR1 is SGHTA and CDR2 FQGNSA.

This chain uses TRBV5-6 with TRBJ1-1; D perhaps matches TRBD1 (6 bases). V lost 4 bases, J lost 5 bases, and 21 bases lay in between. In germline, CDR1 is SGHDT, CDR2 YYEEEE. The CDR3 extends over 16 amino acids. CDR3 residues: CASSPLGEGERTEAFF. For the CDR3, the DNA is TGTGCCAGCAGCCCGCTTGGGGAGGGGGAAAGGACTGAAGCTTTCTTT.

The chain employs TRBV19 and TRBJ1-1; D is undetermined. The CDR3 covers 14 residues. Germline V gene sequence: CDR1 LNHDA, CDR2 SQIVND (reference sequence). Trimming pared 4 bases from V and 4 bases from J, leaving 13 bases between. The CDR3 nucleotides are TGTGCCAGTAGTAAGGACTTGGAGACCACTGAAGCTTTCTTT. Translation: CASSKDLETTEAFF. Full variable domain (remainder filled in from reference TRBV19 and TRBJ1-1): DGGITQSPKYLFRKEGQNVTLSCEQNLNHDAMYWYRQDPGQGLRLIYYSQIVNDFQKGDIAEGYSVSREKKESFPLTVTSAQKNPTAFYLCASSKDLETTEAFFGQGTRLTVV.

V gene TRBV6-5 combines with J gene TRBJ2-1, with unresolved D. Germline V lookup: CDR1 MNHEY, CDR2 SVGAGI. With 5 bases removed from V and 10 bases from J, the gap between germline ends came to 12 bases. CDR3 size: 12 residues. The CDR3 sequence: CASSNPAGEQFF. The CDR3 DNA follows: TGTGCCAGCAGTAACCCGGCCGGGGAGCAGTTCTTC.

The V call is TRBV4-3, the J call TRBJ2-5; D is perhaps TRBD2 (6 bases). This CDR3 region has 16 residues. Trimming took off 1 base at V and 3 bases at J, with 15 bases between the two ends. Germline V CDR1 and CDR2: LGHNA, YSLEER. The CDR3: CASSQGGGGAEETQYF. CDR3 sequence (DNA): TGCGCCAGCAGCCAAGGGGGCGGAGGGGCAGAAGAGACCCAGTACTTC.

J is TRBJ2-3 and V is TRBV9; D is uncertain. The V and J ends lost 3 bases and 0 bases respectively, with 14 bases between them. The CDR3 covers 16 residues. Germline V CDR1 and CDR2: SGDLS, YYNGEE. CDR3 loop: CASSDEAVTSTDTQYF. CDR3 sequence (DNA): TGTGCCAGCAGCGATGAGGCCGTTACTAGCACAGATACGCAGTATTTT.

This rearrangement joins TRBV4-3 to TRBJ1-5; 7 nucleotides agree with TRBD1. CDR3 length: 18 residues. V was pared by 0 bases and J by 6 bases, with 14 bases of the junction left unmatched. Germline CDR1 reads LGHNA; CDR2 reads YSLEER. CDR3 bases: TGCGCCAGCAGCCAAGATCTATCGGCAGGGGGTTTCGGTCAGCCCCAGCATTTT. Protein product: CASSQDLSAGGFGQPQHF.

This clone is a singleton in its sample. The chain joins TRBV6-5 to TRBJ1-6; unclear D gene. The V gene lost 0 bases and the J gene lost 3 bases, with 6 bases spanning the gap. The CDR3 runs 15 residues. Germline CDR1 MNHEY, CDR2 SVGAGI. DNA of the CDR3: TGTGCCAGCAGTTACTCGGGAAACTATAATTCACCCCTCCACTTT. Encoded protein: CASSYSGNYNSPLHF.

This sequence joins TRBV28 and TRBJ1-5; maybe TRBD1 (6 bases). Per germline, CDR1 MDHEN and CDR2 SYDVKM. The CDR3 length is 14 residues. Deletions cut 5 bases from V and 6 bases from J, with 14 bases between. CDR3 bases: TGTGCCAGCAGTGTTCAGGGGATTAGTCAGCCCCAGCATTTT. Protein sequence: CASSVQGISQPQHF.

In its sample, this clone was seen a few times. The genes are TRBV27 and TRBJ1-2, with D possibly TRBD1 on 6 matching bases. The CDR3 runs to 12 residues. Trimming removed 8 bases from V and 8 bases from J, with 15 bases in between. Germline V lookup: CDR1 MNHEY, CDR2 SMNVEV (reference sequence). This CDR3 is CASRGSGQGYTF. The CDR3 region has the DNA TGTGCCAGCCGCGGTTCGGGACAAGGCTACACCTTC.

This chain uses TRBV27 with TRBJ2-3, with no clear D. V lost 5 bases and J lost 1, with 7 bases in between. This CDR3 has 13 amino acids. Germline V gene data show CDR1 as MNHEY and CDR2 as SMNVEV (reference sequence). The CDR3 region has the DNA TGTGCCAGCAGTACCATGGGCACAGATACGCAGTATTTT. It encodes CASSTMGTDTQYF.

The V gene is TRBV28, the J gene TRBJ1-5; tentative D call: TRBD1 (5 bases). This CDR3 contains 15 residues. The germline gives CDR1 MDHEN, CDR2 SYDVKM. The V gene lost 3 bases and the J gene lost 4 bases, with 13 bases spanning the gap. CDR3 protein: CASSFGHEGNQPQHF. CDR3 nucleotide sequence: TGTGCCAGCAGTTTCGGACACGAGGGGAATCAGCCCCAGCATTTT.

This sequence joins TRBV6-5 and TRBJ2-1; the match to TRBD2 covers 8 bases. Germline CDR1 and CDR2: MNHEY and SVGAGI. This CDR3 region has 16 residues. With V trimmed by 2 bases and J by 6 bases, 9 bases remained unmatched. As DNA, the CDR3 is TGTGCCAGCAGTTACGGGGTAGCGGGGATAGGCAATGAGCAGTTCTTC. Translation: CASSYGVAGIGNEQFF.

This clone occurred once. The V gene is TRBV6-6, the J gene TRBJ2-3; the match to TRBD1 covers 7 bases. This CDR3 spans 14 amino acids. The J segment lost 1 base and the V segment lost 8 bases, leaving 6 bases of the junction unmatched. Germline lookup yields CDR1 MNHNY and CDR2 SVGAGI (reference sequence). DNA of the CDR3: TGTGCCAGCGGGGACAGTGGGGGCACAGATACGCAGTATTTT. It yields the protein CASGDSGGTDTQYF.

The rearrangement uses TRBV16 and TRBJ1-6, with D unclear. Looked up from germline, CDR1 is KGHSY and CDR2 is FQNENV. The CDR3 extends over 12 amino acids. V was clipped by 4 bases and J by 6 bases, with 4 bases between them. For the CDR3, the DNA is TGTGCCAGCAGCCTTCTTAATTCACCCCTCCACTTT. Translation: CASSLLNSPLHF.

The gene calls are TRBV4-1 and TRBJ1-2; no definite D call. The CDR3 extends over 15 amino acids. The germline V gene encodes CDR1 MGHRA and CDR2 YSYEKL. V lost 0 bases and J 6 bases, leaving 14 bases between the germline ends. The CDR3 here is CASSQDPFGVNGYTF. In nucleotides, the CDR3 is TGCGCCAGCAGCCAAGATCCTTTTGGGGTGAATGGCTACACCTTC.